This T cell receptor beta chain was sequenced in a study of regulatory T cells in long-lasting Graves disease. Overall study context: Disease was considered persistent Graves' disease after over 5 years of antithyroid drugs (with positive TSH receptor antibodies). Study-wide points: Because few samples were included, accuracy may have been lower. Persistent disease favored TRBV28, TRBJ1-2 and TRBJ2-5.

Ten or more counts support this clonotype. Antigen specificity is unknown. Construction of the TCR beta libraries employed iRepertoire HTBI primers in conjunction with Arm-PCR of CDR3 regions. MiXCR, run by TCRdb on the multiplex PCR reads, gives a single entry per CDR3 protein. In the table there are around 400,000 distinct CDR3 sequences, approximately 25% of which are singletons. Noted time point: persistent/refractory GD, antithyroid drugs over 5 years with positive TRAb. RNA from PBMCs was the source of the TCR library. Trimming shortened V by 3 bases and J by 11 bases, and 10 bases separated the two germline ends. CDR1 MDHEN and CDR2 SYDVKM come from the germline V gene. CDR3 length: 11 residues.

This sequence was found in a woman in her thirties or forties with Graves disease. Sequencing was performed on peripheral blood mononuclear cells (PBMCs), taken when the disease was refractory, from a patient treated with antithyroid drugs. The gene calls are TRBV28 and TRBJ1-1, with D uncertain. The CDR3 region is CASSLRGPAFF. The CDR3 nucleotides read TGTGCCAGCAGTTTGAGAGGTCCCGCTTTCTTT.